One and the same sample provided the 2 T cell receptor beta chains below, sequenced in a study of CD8 T cells in ankylosing spondylitis (dated by TCRdb to the late 2010s). Library method: 5' RACE. TCRdb lists the instrument as Illumina HiSeq 2500. TCRdb reran the public reads through fastp at Q25 and MiXCR, keeping productive beta chains. Each entry is one CDR3 protein sequence, shown with its most common DNA and genes. For this sample there are tens of thousands of distinct CDR3 sequences; over 3.5% appear just once. The ten largest clonotypes hold around 3.6% of the sample. The source material was blood, either unsorted or a sorted T cell fraction (not recorded which). Receptor source: a female donor with ankylosing spondylitis or in good health (not recorded which).

The sample holds many counts of this clonotype. A much more abundant neighbour one base away suggests this may be a read error. V and J are TRBV9 and TRBJ1-1; D call uncertain. CDR1 SGDLS and CDR2 YYNGEE come from the germline V gene. The CDR3 totals 15 residues. The CDR3 coding sequence is TGTGCCAGCAGCCCCGGTTTGGCCGGGAACACTGATGCTTTCTTT. It encodes CASSPGLAGNTDAFF. The whole variable domain, remainder taken from reference TRBV9 and TRBJ1-1, is DSGVTQTPKHLITATGQRVTLRCSPRSGDLSVYWYQQSLDQGLQFLIQYYNGEERAKGNILERFSAQQFPDLHSELNLSSLELGDSALYFCASSPGLAGNTDAFFGQGTRLTVV.

In this sample, this clonotype turned up many times. J is TRBJ2-7 and V is TRBV9, with 8 bases matching TRBD2. CDR1 is SGDLS and CDR2 is YYNGEE in the germline V gene. V was clipped by 4 bases and J by 3 bases; unmatched bases: 9. The CDR3 runs 15 residues. The CDR3 nucleotides read TGTGCCAGCAGCCCGCAGAGCGGGGGATTCTACGAGCAGTACTTC. Translating it yields CASSPQSGGFYEQYF.